These 20 T cell receptor beta chains originate from one sample sequenced in a study of blood T cell repertoires in COVID-19. Clones were sequenced by immunoSEQ multiplex PCR, and TCRdb holds only the in-frame ones, with some missing. The sample lists some 270,000 clones, 85% to 90% occurring once. Sequenced material: peripheral blood. The origin of the receptors is a woman aged 55-69 years with COVID-19, enrolled during active disease.

The CDR3 here is CASSPSLRTEAFF. The CDR3 nucleotides read TGTGCCAGCAGTCCGTCTTTGAGAACTGAAGCTTTCTTT. The V and J genes are TRBV27 and TRBJ1-1; D gene unclear. Germline values: CDR1 MNHEY, CDR2 SMNVEV (reference sequence). V was shortened by 5 bases and J by 5 bases, with 12 bases between the two germline ends. This CDR3 is 13 amino acids long.

The chain has TRBV7-2 and TRBJ1-1, with D possibly matching TRBD1 (5 bases). From germline, CDR1 is SGHTA and CDR2 FQGNSA. This CDR3 has 15 residues. Trimming stripped 2 bases from V and 11 bases from J, with 21 bases between. Written as DNA, the CDR3 is TGTGCCAGCAGCTTAACGACAGCATTATTAATCGGGGCTTTCTTT. It encodes CASSLTTALLIGAFF.

This chain links TRBV4-3 with TRBJ1-2, with a possible D match to TRBD1 (5 bases). CDR1 and CDR2 (germline): LGHNA, YSLEER. Between the trimmed V and J ends, which lost 0 bases and 6 bases, there was a span of 14 bases. The CDR3 length is 15 residues. The CDR3 nucleotides are TGCGCCAGCAGCCAAGATCGGGGGGGGATAGATGGCTACACCTTC. Residues: CASSQDRGGIDGYTF.

This clone was seen just once. The chain couples TRBV2 to TRBJ2-1, with 8 nucleotides matching TRBD1. The CDR3 contains 15 residues. The trim removed 6 bases at V and 3 bases at J, leaving 7 bases unmatched. Per the germline V gene, CDR1 is SNHLY and CDR2 is FYNNEI. CDR3: CASRRGTGNYNEQFF. CDR3 in DNA: TGTGCCAGCAGGCGAGGGACAGGTAACTACAATGAGCAGTTCTTC. The full variable domain, rest sourced from reference TRBV2 and TRBJ2-1, is EPEVTQTPSHQVTQMGQEVILRCVPISNHLYFYWYRQILGQKVEFLVSFYNNEISEKSEIFDDQFSVERPDGSNFTLKIRSTKLEDSAMYFCASRRGTGNYNEQFFGPGTRLTVL.

The chain is built from TRBV6-2 or TRBV6-3 and TRBJ2-1; the match to TRBD1 covers 8 bases. Trimming cost V 5 bases and J 2 bases; bases outside gene matches: 8. Germline loops: CDR1 MNHEY, CDR2 SVGEGT. The CDR3 length is 16 residues. The CDR3 spells CASSKIGTGTYNEQFF. The CDR3 DNA is TGTGCCAGCAGTAAGATAGGGACAGGAACCTACAATGAGCAGTTCTTC.

This clone has a handful of counts. J is TRBJ1-1 and V is TRBV27; the D is unclear. Deletions cut 2 bases from V and 2 bases from J, with 9 bases between. The germline CDR1 and CDR2 sequences are MNHEY and SMNVEV (reference sequence). CDR3 size: 14 residues. The CDR3 region is CASSLRQTNTEAFF. The DNA of the CDR3 is TGTGCCAGCAGTTTACGGCAGACTAACACTGAAGCTTTCTTT.

This chain uses TRBV4-2 with TRBJ2-7; tentatively, D is TRBD1 (5 bases). The V and J ends lost 0 bases and 1 base respectively, with 16 bases between them. This CDR3 is 17 amino acids long. In germline, CDR1 is LGHNA, CDR2 YNFKEQ. The CDR3 protein is CASSQELVVSGSYEQYF. CDR3 in DNA: TGTGCCAGCAGCCAAGAACTGGTGGTATCAGGGTCCTACGAGCAGTACTTC.

The rearrangement links TRBV5-1 to TRBJ1-2, with TRBD1 matching 7 bases. V dropped 0 bases and J dropped 7; count of bases not matched to a gene: 9. The length of the CDR3 is 15 residues. The germline CDR1 and CDR2 sequences are SGHRS and YFSETQ. CDR3 sequence: CASSLDLTGTAGYTF. In DNA, the CDR3 is TGCGCCAGCAGCTTGGACCTAACCGGGACAGCTGGCTACACCTTC.

The CDR3 spells CASSWGQTNSPLHF. CDR3 DNA: TGTGCCAGTAGCTGGGGACAGACGAATTCACCCCTCCACTTT. This rearrangement joins TRBV19 to TRBJ1-6; TRBD1 aligns across 7 bases. Germline lookup yields CDR1 LNHDA and CDR2 SQIVND (reference sequence). The trim removed 6 bases at V and 7 bases at J, leaving 6 bases unmatched. This CDR3 contains 14 residues.

This clone was seen a few times. V and J are TRBV5-4 and TRBJ1-2; D remains ambiguous. CDR1 is SGHNT and CDR2 is YYREEE in the germline V gene (reference sequence). The CDR3 is 13 amino acids. With 4 bases removed from V and 9 bases from J, the gap between germline ends came to 16 bases. DNA of the CDR3: TGTGCCAGCAGCGTGGACGCGGGGTTCAGCTACACCTTC. It specifies CASSVDAGFSYTF.

V is TRBV18 and J is TRBJ1-5; the D is unclear. V was trimmed by 2 bases and J by 4 bases, leaving 12 bases between them. Germline lookup yields CDR1 KGHSH and CDR2 LQKENI. CDR3 length equals 15 residues. The CDR3 nucleotides are TGTGCCAGCTCACCAGCCAGTTCAGGTAATCAGCCCCAGCATTTT. Amino acids: CASSPASSGNQPQHF.

This chain connects TRBV7-2 to TRBJ1-5, with a tentative D call TRBD1 (6 bases). Looked up from germline, CDR1 is SGHTA and CDR2 is FQGNSA. CDR3 length: 14 residues. V lost 3 bases and J lost 2, with 8 bases in between. The CDR3 nucleotides are TGTGCCAGCAGCTTGGACAGTCGCAATCAGCCCCAGCATTTT. Translating gives CASSLDSRNQPQHF.

This clone was counted once. The rearrangement links TRBV9 to TRBJ1-1, with unresolved D. With 2 bases removed from V and 2 bases from J, the gap between germline ends came to 7 bases. The CDR3 runs to 13 residues. In germline, CDR1 is SGDLS, CDR2 YYNGEE. The CDR3 DNA is TGTGCCAGCAGCGTGCGGATCAACACTGAAGCTTTCTTT. Protein: CASSVRINTEAFF.

The chain joins TRBV5-1 to TRBJ1-2; 9 bases fit TRBD1. V lost 6 bases and J lost 3; bases outside the gene matches: 9. CDR1 is SGHRS, CDR2 YFSETQ, per germline. The CDR3 is made up of 15 amino acids. The CDR3 nucleotides read TGCGCCAGCACTTCGACAGGGGGGGTAGACTATGGCTACACCTTC. It yields the protein CASTSTGGVDYGYTF.

The J gene is TRBJ2-7, the V gene TRBV5-6; D perhaps matches TRBD1 (5 bases). V lost 0 bases to trimming and J lost 7 bases, with 14 bases between them. This CDR3 contains 14 residues. Germline loops: CDR1 SGHDT, CDR2 YYEEEE. CDR3: CASSLEAGWLEQYF. DNA of the CDR3: TGTGCCAGCAGCTTGGAGGCAGGGTGGTTGGAGCAGTACTTC.

The CDR3 region is CASSIQTAIGSPLHF. In nucleotides, the CDR3 is TGTGCCAGTAGTATTCAAACAGCCATCGGTTCACCCCTCCACTTT. V gene TRBV19 combines with J gene TRBJ1-6, with D unresolved. The V end was cut by 3 bases, the J end by 9 bases, with 15 bases between. CDR3 length: 15 amino acids. Germline V gene sequence: CDR1 LNHDA, CDR2 SQIVND (reference sequence).

The chain joins TRBV19 to TRBJ1-1; possibly TRBD1 for D (5 bases). CDR3 length equals 16 residues. Trimming cost V 3 bases and J 0 bases, with 14 bases left between them. Per germline, CDR1 LNHDA and CDR2 SQIVND (reference sequence). CDR3 sequence reads: CASSMGGAALNTEAFF. Written as DNA, the CDR3 is TGTGCCAGTAGTATGGGAGGGGCCGCTTTGAACACTGAAGCTTTCTTT.

Turning to this clone: Other nucleotide sequences in the sample specify the same CDR3. The V and J genes are TRBV7-2 and TRBJ1-1; D is unclear. Germline CDR1 is SGHTA and CDR2 is FQGNSA. This CDR3 contains 13 residues. V lost 5 bases to trimming and J lost 1 base, with 8 bases between them. The CDR3 region is CASSLTENTEAFF. The CDR3, as DNA: TGTGCCAGCAGCCTTACAGAGAACACTGAAGCTTTCTTT.

This chain joins TRBV9 and TRBJ2-3; D is possibly TRBD1 (6 bases). CDR3 length equals 16 residues. V was shortened by 2 bases and J by 1 base, with 14 bases between the two germline ends. Looked up from germline, CDR1 is SGDLS and CDR2 is YYNGEE. The CDR3, as DNA: TGTGCCAGCAGCGTCTGGGGGACAAGCCGCACAGATACGCAGTATTTT. This encodes CASSVWGTSRTDTQYF.

This rearrangement joins TRBV23-1 to TRBJ2-7; D might be TRBD2 (5 bases). TRBV23-1 is an ORF; its function is uncertain. The CDR3 has 14 amino acids. Trimming shortened V by 2 bases and J by 0 bases, and 8 bases separated the two germline ends. This CDR3 is CASSQSGPSYEQYF. The DNA for the CDR3 is TGCGCCAGCAGTCAAAGCGGTCCCTCCTACGAGCAGTACTTC.